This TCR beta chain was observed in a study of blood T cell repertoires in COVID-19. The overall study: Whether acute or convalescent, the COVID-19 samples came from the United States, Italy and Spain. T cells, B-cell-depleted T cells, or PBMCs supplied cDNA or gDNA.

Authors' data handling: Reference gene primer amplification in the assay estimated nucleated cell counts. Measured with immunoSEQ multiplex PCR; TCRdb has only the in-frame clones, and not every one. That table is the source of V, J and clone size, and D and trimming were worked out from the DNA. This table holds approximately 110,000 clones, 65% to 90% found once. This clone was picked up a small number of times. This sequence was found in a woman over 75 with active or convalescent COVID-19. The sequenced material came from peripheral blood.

CDR3 sequence (DNA): TGTGCCAGTTACAGCTTCAATCAGCCCCAGCATTTT. Translation: CASYSFNQPQHF. The chain links TRBV19 to TRBJ1-5, with unresolved D. This CDR3 contains 12 residues. Germline CDR1 reads LNHDA; CDR2 reads SQIVND (reference sequence). V was clipped by 8 bases and J by 3 bases, with 8 bases between them.